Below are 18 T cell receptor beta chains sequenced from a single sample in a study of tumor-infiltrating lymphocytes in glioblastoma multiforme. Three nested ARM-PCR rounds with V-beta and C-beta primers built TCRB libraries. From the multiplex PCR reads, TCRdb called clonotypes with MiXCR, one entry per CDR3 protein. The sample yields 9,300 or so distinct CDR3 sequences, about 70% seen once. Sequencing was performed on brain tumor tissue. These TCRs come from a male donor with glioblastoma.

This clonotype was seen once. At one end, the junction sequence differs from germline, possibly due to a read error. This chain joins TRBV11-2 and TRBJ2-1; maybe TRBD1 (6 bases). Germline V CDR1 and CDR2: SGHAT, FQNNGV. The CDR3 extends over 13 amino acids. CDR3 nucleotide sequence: TGCGTCAGCAGCTCAGATAGGGGGAATGAGCGGTTCTTC. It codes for CVSSSDRGNERFF.

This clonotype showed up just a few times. The CDR3 loop is CATRPSSESDTQYF. The DNA for the CDR3 is TGTGCCACAAGACCCTCCTCAGAGTCAGATACGCAGTATTTT. V gene TRBV10-3 combines with J gene TRBJ2-3, with unresolved D. The V end was cut by 10 bases, the J end by 4 bases, with 18 bases between. Germline V gene sequence: CDR1 ENHRY, CDR2 SYGVKD. The CDR3 contains 14 residues.

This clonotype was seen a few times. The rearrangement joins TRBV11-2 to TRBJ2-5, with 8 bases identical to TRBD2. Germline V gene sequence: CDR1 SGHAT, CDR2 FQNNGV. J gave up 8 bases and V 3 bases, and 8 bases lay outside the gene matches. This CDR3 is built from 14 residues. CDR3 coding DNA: TGTGCCAGCAGCTTTAGCGGGACCAAAGGAACCCAGTACTTC. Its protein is CASSFSGTKGTQYF.

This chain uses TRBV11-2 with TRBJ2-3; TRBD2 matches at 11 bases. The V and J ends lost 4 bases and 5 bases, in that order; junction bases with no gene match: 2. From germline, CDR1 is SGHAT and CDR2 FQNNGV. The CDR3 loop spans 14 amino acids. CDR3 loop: CASSSLAGEDTQYF. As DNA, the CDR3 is TGTGCCAGCAGCTCACTAGCGGGGGAAGATACGCAGTATTTT.

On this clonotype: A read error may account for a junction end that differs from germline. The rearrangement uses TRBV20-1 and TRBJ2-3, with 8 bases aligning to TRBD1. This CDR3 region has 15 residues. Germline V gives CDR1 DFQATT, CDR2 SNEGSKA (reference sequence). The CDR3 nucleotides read TGCAGTGTCCTATGGACAGGGACGACCCTTAATACGCAATATTTT. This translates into CSVLWTGTTLNTQYF.

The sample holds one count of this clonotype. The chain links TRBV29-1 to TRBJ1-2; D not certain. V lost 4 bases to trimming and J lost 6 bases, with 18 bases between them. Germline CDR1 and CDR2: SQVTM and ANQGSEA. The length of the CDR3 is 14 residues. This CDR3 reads CSVAADGQPNGYTF. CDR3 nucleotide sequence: TGCAGCGTTGCGGCGGATGGCCAGCCCAATGGCTACACCTTC.

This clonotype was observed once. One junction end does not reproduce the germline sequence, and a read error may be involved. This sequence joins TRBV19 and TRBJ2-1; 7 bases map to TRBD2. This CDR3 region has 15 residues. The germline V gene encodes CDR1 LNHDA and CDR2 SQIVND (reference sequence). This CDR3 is CASSIGGSVYNEQLF. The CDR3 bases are TGTGCCAGTAGTATCGGCGGGAGTGTCTACAATGAGCAGTTGTTC.

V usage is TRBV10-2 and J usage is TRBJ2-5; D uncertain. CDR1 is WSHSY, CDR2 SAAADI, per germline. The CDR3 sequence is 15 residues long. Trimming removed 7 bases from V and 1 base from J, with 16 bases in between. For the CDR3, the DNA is TGCGCCAGCAAAGTCAATACGGCCTCCCAAGAGACCCAGTACTTC. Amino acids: CASKVNTASQETQYF.

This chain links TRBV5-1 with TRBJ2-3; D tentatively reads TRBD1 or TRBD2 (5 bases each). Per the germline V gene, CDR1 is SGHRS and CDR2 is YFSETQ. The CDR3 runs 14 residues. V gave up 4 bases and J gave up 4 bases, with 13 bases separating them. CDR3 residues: CASSRDRHADTQYF. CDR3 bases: TGCGCCAGCAGCCGGGACCGGCACGCAGATACGCAGTATTTT.

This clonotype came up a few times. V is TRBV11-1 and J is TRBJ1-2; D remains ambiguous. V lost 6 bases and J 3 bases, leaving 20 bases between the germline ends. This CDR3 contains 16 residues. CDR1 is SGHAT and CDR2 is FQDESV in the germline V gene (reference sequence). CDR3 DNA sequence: TGTGCCAGCAGGGGTCTCAGACGGACGAATGACTATGGCTACACCTTC. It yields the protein CASRGLRRTNDYGYTF.

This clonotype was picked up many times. Here the CDR3 reads CASSLTGVTDTQYF. The CDR3 DNA reads TGTGCCAGCAGCTTAACGGGGGTCACAGATACGCAGTATTTT. The genes are TRBV11-2 and TRBJ2-3; D perhaps matches TRBD2 (6 bases). CDR1 and CDR2 (germline): SGHAT, FQNNGV. The CDR3 covers 14 residues. V dropped 2 bases and J dropped 2 bases, with 8 bases sitting between them.

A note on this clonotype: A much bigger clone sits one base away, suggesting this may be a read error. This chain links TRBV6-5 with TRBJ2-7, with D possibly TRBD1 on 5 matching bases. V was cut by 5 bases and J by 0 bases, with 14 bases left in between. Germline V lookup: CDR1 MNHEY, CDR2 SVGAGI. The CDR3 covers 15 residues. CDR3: CASSNLRDPSYEQYF. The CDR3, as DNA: TGTGCCAGCAGTAATCTCAGGGATCCCTCCTACGAGCAGTACTTC.

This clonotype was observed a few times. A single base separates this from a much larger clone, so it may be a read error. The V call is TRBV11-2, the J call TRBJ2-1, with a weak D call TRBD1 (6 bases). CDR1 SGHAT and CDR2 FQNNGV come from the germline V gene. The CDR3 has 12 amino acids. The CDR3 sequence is CGSLDRGNEQFF. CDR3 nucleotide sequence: TGTGGCAGCTTAGATAGGGGGAATGAGCAGTTCTTC.

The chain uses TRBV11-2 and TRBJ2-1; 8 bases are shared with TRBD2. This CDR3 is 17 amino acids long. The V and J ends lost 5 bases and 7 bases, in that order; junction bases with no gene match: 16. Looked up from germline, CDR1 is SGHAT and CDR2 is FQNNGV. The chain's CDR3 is CASSPNFGAGGANEQFF. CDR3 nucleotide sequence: TGTGCCAGCAGCCCGAACTTCGGGGCGGGGGGAGCTAATGAGCAGTTCTTC.

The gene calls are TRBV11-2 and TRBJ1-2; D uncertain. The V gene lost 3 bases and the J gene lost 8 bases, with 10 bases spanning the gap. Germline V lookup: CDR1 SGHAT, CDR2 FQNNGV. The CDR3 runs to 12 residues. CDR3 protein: CASSLEGRGYTF. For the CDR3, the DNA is TGTGCCAGCAGCTTGGAAGGACGGGGCTACACCTTC.

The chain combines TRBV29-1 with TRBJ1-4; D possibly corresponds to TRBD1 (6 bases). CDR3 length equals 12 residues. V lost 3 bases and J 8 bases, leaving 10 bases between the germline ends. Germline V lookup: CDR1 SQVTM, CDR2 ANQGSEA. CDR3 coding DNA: TGCAGCGTTGAGCAGGGGAAAGAAAAACTGTTTTTT. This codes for CSVEQGKEKLFF. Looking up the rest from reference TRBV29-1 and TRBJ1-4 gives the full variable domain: SAVISQKPSRDICQRGTSLTIQCQVDSQVTMMFWYRQQPGQSLTLIATANQGSEATYESGFVIDKFPISRPNLTFSTLTVSNMSPEDSSIYLCSVEQGKEKLFFGSGTQLSVL.

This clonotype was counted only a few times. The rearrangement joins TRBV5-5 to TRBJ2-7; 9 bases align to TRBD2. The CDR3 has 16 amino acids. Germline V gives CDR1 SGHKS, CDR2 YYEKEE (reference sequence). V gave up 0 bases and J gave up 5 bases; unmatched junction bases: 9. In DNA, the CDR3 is TGTGCCAGCAGCTTGGAATGGAGCGGGAGGAGTAACGAGCAGTACTTC. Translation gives CASSLEWSGRSNEQYF.

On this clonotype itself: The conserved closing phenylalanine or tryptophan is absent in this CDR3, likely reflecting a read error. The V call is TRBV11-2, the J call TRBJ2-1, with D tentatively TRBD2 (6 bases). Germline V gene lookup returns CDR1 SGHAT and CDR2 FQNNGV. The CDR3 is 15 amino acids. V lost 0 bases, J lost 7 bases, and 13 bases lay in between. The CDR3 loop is CASSLDRETMNEQFL. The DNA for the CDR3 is TGTGCCAGCAGCTTAGATCGGGAGACCATGAATGAGCAGTTCTTA.